The source of this TCR beta chain is a study of CD8 T cells in ankylosing spondylitis. This clonotype was detected a few times. What it recognizes is unknown. The CDR3 has 13 amino acids. Germline CDR1 reads DFQATT; CDR2 reads SNEGSKA (reference sequence). Between the trimmed V and J ends, which lost 4 bases and 8 bases, there was a span of 15 bases. Regarding the study as a whole: There was reportedly significant enrichment of clones that were disease-linked in matched ankylosing spondylitis synovial fluid. Disease-linked clones were found to be CD8+ and relatively rare in peripheral blood. Blood of patients with ankylosing spondylitis appeared to be characterized by a TCR beta motif of several highly homologous variants. Certain motif variants had earlier appeared in reactive arthritis synovial fluid and blood.

By quantitative 5'-RACE with molecular barcodes, the TCR beta libraries were made. One entry per CDR3 protein, called by TCRdb with MiXCR from the 5' RACE reads. This table has hundreds of thousands of distinct CDR3 sequences, over 9.5% appearing once. This chain links TRBV20-1 with TRBJ2-1; weak D call: TRBD1 (7 bases). This sequence originates from a male donor with ankylosing spondylitis. Source material: blood, either unsorted or a sorted T cell fraction (not recorded which). The CDR3 protein is CSATRGGGDEQFF. CDR3 in DNA: TGCAGTGCTACCCGTGGAGGGGGCGATGAGCAGTTCTTC.